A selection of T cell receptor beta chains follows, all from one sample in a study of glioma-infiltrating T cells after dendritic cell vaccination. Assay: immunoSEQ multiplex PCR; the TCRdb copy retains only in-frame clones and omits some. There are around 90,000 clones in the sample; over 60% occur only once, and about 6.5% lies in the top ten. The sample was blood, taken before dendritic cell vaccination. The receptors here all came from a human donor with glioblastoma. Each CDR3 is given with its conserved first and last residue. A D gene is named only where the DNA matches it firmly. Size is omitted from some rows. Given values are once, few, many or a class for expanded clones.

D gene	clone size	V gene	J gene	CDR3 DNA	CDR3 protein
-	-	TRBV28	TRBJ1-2	TGTGCCAGCAGTTTACTCGCAGGAACCTATAAAGGCTACACCTTC	CASSLLAGTYKGYTF
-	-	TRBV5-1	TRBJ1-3	TGCGCCAGCAGCTTGGACGCAGGGTCGTTGGGTGGAAACACCATATATTTT	CASSLDAGSLGGNTIYF
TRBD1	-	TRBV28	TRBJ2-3	TGTGCCAGCAGTTCGGGACAGGACACAGATACGCAGTATTTT	CASSSGQDTDTQYF
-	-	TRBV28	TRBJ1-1	TGTGCCAGCAGCACCGAGGTTGGGAACACTGAAGCTTTCTTT	CASSTEVGNTEAFF
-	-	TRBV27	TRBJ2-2	TGTGCCAGCAGCAGGTTTTCGGGACTCGACACCGGGGAGCTGTTTTTT	CASSRFSGLDTGELFF
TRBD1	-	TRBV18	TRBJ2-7	TGTGCCAGCTCACCAACTTTGGACAGGGTCTACGAGCAGTACTTC	CASSPTLDRVYEQYF
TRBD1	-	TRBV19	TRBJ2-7	TGTGCCACCTCACAACAGGGGGCGGTCGAGCAGTACTTC	CATSQQGAVEQYF
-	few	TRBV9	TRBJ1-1	TGTGCCAGCAGCCCCGTATACACTGAAGCTTTCTTT	CASSPVYTEAFF
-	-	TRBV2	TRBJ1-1	TGTGCCAGCAGTGAAGCGGTGGGCGACACTGAAGCTTTCTTT	CASSEAVGDTEAFF
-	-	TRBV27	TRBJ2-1	TGTGCCAGCAGTCCCTTCGTCGGTGTCGGCAATGAGCAGTTCTTC	CASSPFVGVGNEQFF
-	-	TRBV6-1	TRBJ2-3	TGTGCCAGCAGCTTCAGCGGAAACACAGATACGCAGTATTTT	CASSFSGNTDTQYF
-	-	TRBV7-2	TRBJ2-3	TGTGCCAGCAGCTTTAGGAGGGGGCGGGTGGATACGCAGTATTTT	CASSFRRGRVDTQYF
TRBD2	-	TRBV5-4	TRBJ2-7	TGTGCCAGCAGCCTTAGCGGGAGGACATACGAGCAGTACTTC	CASSLSGRTYEQYF
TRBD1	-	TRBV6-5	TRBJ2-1	TGTGCCAGCAGGAGGATGGGACAGGGCCACAATGAGCAGTTCTTC	CASRRMGQGHNEQFF
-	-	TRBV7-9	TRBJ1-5	TGTGCCAGCAGCTTAGCGTCGGGGGGTAATCAGCCCCAGCATTTT	CASSLASGGNQPQHF
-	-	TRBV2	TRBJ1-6	TGTGCCAGCACCGAGGGCTCCGCTAGATTTGGTATAGCCCTCCACTTT	CASTEGSARFGIALHF
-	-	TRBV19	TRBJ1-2	TGTGCCACCCTTGATGGGGGCCTAGGGTATGGCTACACCTTC	CATLDGGLGYGYTF
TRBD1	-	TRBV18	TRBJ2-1	TGTGCCAGCTCACCGGGGGACAGGGTCAATGAGCAGTTCTTC	CASSPGDRVNEQFF
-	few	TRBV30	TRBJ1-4	TGTGCCTGGAGTCGCACAGGGTCAACTAATGAAAAACTGTTTTTT	CAWSRTGSTNEKLFF
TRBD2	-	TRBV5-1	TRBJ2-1	TGCGCCAGCAGCTTGGGGGGACTAGTAGAGAATGAGCAGTTCTTC	CASSLGGLVENEQFF
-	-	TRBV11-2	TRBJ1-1	TGTGCCAGCAGCCCAGAGGTCACTGAAGCTTTCTTT	CASSPEVTEAFF
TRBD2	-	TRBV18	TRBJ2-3	TGTGCCAGCTCACCCCAATTCGGGGAGGGTTGGACAGATACGCAGTATTTT	CASSPQFGEGWTDTQYF
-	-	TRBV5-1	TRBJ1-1	TGCGCCAGCAGCTTCGCAGGGTTCGCTGAAGCTTTCTTT	CASSFAGFAEAFF
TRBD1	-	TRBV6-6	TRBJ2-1	TGTGCCAGCAGTAGGGACAGATACAATGAGCAGTTCTTC	CASSRDRYNEQFF
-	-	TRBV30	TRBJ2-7	TGTGCCTGGAGTTTACAGGGTTTCTCCTACGAGCAGTACTTC	CAWSLQGFSYEQYF
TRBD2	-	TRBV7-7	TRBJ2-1	TGTGCTAGCAGCTTAGCACTAGCGGCCTACAATGAGCAGTTCTTC	CASSLALAAYNEQFF
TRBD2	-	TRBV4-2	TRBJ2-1	TGTGCCAGCAGCCATGGCGGGAGTGAGCAGTTCTTC	CASSHGGSEQFF
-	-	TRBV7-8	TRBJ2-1	TGTGCCAGCAGCTTAGTCGGCCCACCTAGCTCCTACAATGAGCAGTTCTTC	CASSLVGPPSSYNEQFF
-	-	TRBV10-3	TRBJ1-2	TGTGCCATCAGTGACTTCAGGGGCTACTATGGCTACACCTTC	CAISDFRGYYGYTF
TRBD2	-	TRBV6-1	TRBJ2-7	TGTGCCAGCGGACTAAGCGGGGTCTCCTACGAGCAGTACTTC	CASGLSGVSYEQYF
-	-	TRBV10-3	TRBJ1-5	TGTGCCATCAGTGAGGAGGGCGACGGTCAGCCCCAGCATTTT	CAISEEGDGQPQHF
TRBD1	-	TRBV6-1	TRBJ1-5	TGTGCCAGCAGTGCCCTAGACAGGGGAAATCAGCCCCAGCATTTT	CASSALDRGNQPQHF
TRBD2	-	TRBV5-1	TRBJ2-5	TGCGCCAGCGGACTAGCGGGGGAAGAGACCCAGTACTTC	CASGLAGEETQYF
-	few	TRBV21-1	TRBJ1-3	TGTGCCAGTCCAACATCTGGAAACACCATATATTTT	CASPTSGNTIYF
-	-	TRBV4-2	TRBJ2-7	TGTGCCAGCAGCCAAGAGGCCCGTCAGGCGGGCTACGAGCAGTACTTC	CASSQEARQAGYEQYF
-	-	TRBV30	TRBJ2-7	TGTGCCTCTTCGACCCGGGACGAGCAGTACTTC	CASSTRDEQYF
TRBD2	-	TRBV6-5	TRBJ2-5	TGTGCCAGCACCCCGACTAGCGGGGGTGAGACCCAGTACTTC	CASTPTSGGETQYF
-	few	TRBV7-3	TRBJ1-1	TGTGCCAGCAGCTTAGAGGAGGGGAGCACTGAAGCTTTCTTT	CASSLEEGSTEAFF
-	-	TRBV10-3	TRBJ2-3	TGTGCCATCAGCCGACAGGACTCCAGCACAGATACGCAGTATTTT	CAISRQDSSTDTQYF
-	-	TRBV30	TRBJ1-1	TGTGCCTGGAGCGACTTTTACACTGAAGCTTTCTTT	CAWSDFYTEAFF
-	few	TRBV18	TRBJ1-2	TGTGCCAGCTCCCCATCCCAGGAGGTCTATGGCTACACCTTC	CASSPSQEVYGYTF
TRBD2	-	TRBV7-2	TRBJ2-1	TGTGCCAGCAGCATGCCGGGAGGCATTAATGAGCAGTTCTTC	CASSMPGGINEQFF
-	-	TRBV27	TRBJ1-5	TGTGCCAGCAGTCGCTCCAGGGGTGGTCAGCCCCAGCATTTT	CASSRSRGGQPQHF
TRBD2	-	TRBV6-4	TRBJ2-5	TGTGCCAGCAGTGACTCCCATCTAACTAGCGGAAAAGAGACCCAGTACTTC	CASSDSHLTSGKETQYF
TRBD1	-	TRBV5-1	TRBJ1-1	TGCGCCAGCAGCTCAAGACAGGGCTCTGAAGCTTTCTTT	CASSSRQGSEAFF
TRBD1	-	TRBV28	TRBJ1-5	TGTGCCAGCAGTCTCCCAAAGGGGACAGCAATTAATCAGCCCCAGCATTTT	CASSLPKGTAINQPQHF
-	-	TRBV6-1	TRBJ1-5	TGTGCCAGCGTTGCAGGGAATAATCAGCCCCAGCATTTT	CASVAGNNQPQHF
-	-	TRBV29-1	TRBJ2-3	TGCAGCGTTGAAGATCCCCCGGGCACAGATACGCAGTATTTT	CSVEDPPGTDTQYF
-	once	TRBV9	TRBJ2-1	TGTGCCAGCAGCGTAGGAGTAGGAGGTCAGGGGTCCGCCGGCGGTCTTTACAATGAGCAGTTCTTC	CASSVGVGGQGSAGGLYNEQFF
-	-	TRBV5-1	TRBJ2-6	TGCGCCAGCAGCTTGGTAGCGGAGCTCAACTCTGGGGCCAACGTCCTGACTTTC	CASSLVAELNSGANVLTF
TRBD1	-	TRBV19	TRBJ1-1	TGTGCCAGTAGTATAACGGGAAGGGGGCGTCGGAACACTGAAGCTTTCTTT	CASSITGRGRRNTEAFF
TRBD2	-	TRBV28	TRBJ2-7	TGTGCCAGCGGGACTAGCGGGATTAACCCCTACGAGCAGTACTTC	CASGTSGINPYEQYF
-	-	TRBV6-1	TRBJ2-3	TGTGCCAGCAGTCGAGACACAGGGGATACGCAGTATTTT	CASSRDTGDTQYF
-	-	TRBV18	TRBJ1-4	TGTGCCAGCTCATCCGGGGAATTCAAAAAACTGTTTTTT	CASSSGEFKKLFF
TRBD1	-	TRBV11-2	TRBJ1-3	TGTGCCAGCAGCTTAGATCATCTCCGGACAGGGGGAAACACCATATATTTT	CASSLDHLRTGGNTIYF
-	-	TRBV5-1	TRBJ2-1	TGCGCCAGCAGCTTTCTGCCACCCCCTATGTCCTACAATGAGCAGTTCTTC	CASSFLPPPMSYNEQFF
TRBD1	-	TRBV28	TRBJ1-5	TGTGCCAGCAGCTCGGACAGGGGTTATCAGCCCCAGCATTTT	CASSSDRGYQPQHF